Each of the 3 T cell receptor beta chains below was sequenced from the same sample in a study of shared clonotypes between healthy human individuals. It was CD45RO-negative cells, positively selected for CCR7, that made up naive CD8 cells, with terminally differentiated effector memory CD45RA+ cells excluded. The table came from immunoSEQ multiplex PCR; TCRdb's copy has only in-frame clones and leaves some out. The sample includes 1.5 million to 2.5 million clones, around 96% seen only once; the top ten take 0.9% to 1.5%. Sequenced sample: naive CD8+ T cells sorted from blood. The receptors derive from a man aged 18 to 30 in good health.

The chain carries TRBV5-1 and TRBJ2-2; 10 positions match TRBD1. Germline V gives CDR1 SGHRS, CDR2 YFSETQ. With V trimmed by 6 bases and J by 3 bases, 17 bases remained unmatched. CDR3 size: 19 residues. In DNA, the CDR3 is TGCGCCAGCAATGGTCACGGCCGACAGGGGGCGATGTACACCGGGGAGCTGTTTTTT. Protein product: CASNGHGRQGAMYTGELFF.

The chain links TRBV27 to TRBJ2-2, with no clear D. The CDR3 is made up of 13 amino acids. V lost 8 bases and J lost 2, with 9 bases in between. Per germline, CDR1 MNHEY and CDR2 SMNVEV (reference sequence). The CDR3 nucleotides read TGTGCCAGCTTGGCATCCAACACCGGGGAGCTGTTTTTT. Protein product: CASLASNTGELFF.

The chain couples TRBV7-8 to TRBJ2-7, with D possibly matching TRBD2 (6 bases). Germline loops: CDR1 SGHVS, CDR2 FQNEAQ. The CDR3 contains 16 residues. Trimming pared 3 bases from V and 5 bases from J, leaving 20 bases between. CDR3 nucleotides: TGTGCCAGCAGCTTGCTGGGAGGTGAGGGTCGGAACGAGCAGTACTTC. It yields the protein CASSLLGGEGRNEQYF.